A selection of T cell receptor beta chains follows, all from one sample in a study of cytomegalovirus exposure and HLA in healthy donors. TCRdb keeps only in-frame clones here, not all; method: immunoSEQ multiplex PCR. The sample records around 400,000 clones, approximately 90% being singletons. The sequenced material came from PBMCs. The origin of the receptors is a woman aged 18-29 years in good health and CMV-seronegative. CDR3s include the opening cysteine and the closing phenylalanine or tryptophan. A D gene is named only where the DNA matches it firmly. Clone size is shown for a subset of rows, as once, few, many or a class of expanded clone.

J | D | V | size | DNA | CDR3
TRBJ1-1 | NA | TRBV14 | NA | TGTGCCAGCAGCGGCCTCGGGGGGAACACTGAAGCTTTCTTT | CASSGLGGNTEAFF
TRBJ2-1 | TRBD2 | TRBV6-6 | NA | TGTGCCAGCAGTTACGGGGGGGATGAGCAGTTCTTC | CASSYGGDEQFF
TRBJ1-5 | NA | TRBV4-1 | NA | TGCGCCAGCAGCCCCGTACTCGTCAACAGGGAGCAGCCCCAGCATTTT | CASSPVLVNREQPQHF
TRBJ2-2 | TRBD1 | TRBV13 | NA | TGTGCCAGCCCCACACCAGGGGGCACCGGGGAGCTGTTTTTT | CASPTPGGTGELFF
TRBJ2-3 | NA | TRBV7-9 | NA | TGTGCCAGCAGAGAAGGGGCCAGGGACACAGATACGCAGTATTTT | CASREGARDTDTQYF
TRBJ1-5 | TRBD1 | TRBV7-8 | NA | TGTGCCAGCAGCTTTGAGGACAGGGAGGTGGGTCAGCCCCAGCATTTT | CASSFEDREVGQPQHF
TRBJ2-2 | TRBD1 | TRBV10-2 | NA | TGCGCCAGCAGTAAGGGACAGGGGAACACCGGGGAGCTGTTTTTT | CASSKGQGNTGELFF
TRBJ2-1 | TRBD2 | TRBV27 | NA | TGTGCCAGCAGCCCCGGGACTAACTCCTACAATGAGCAGTTCTTC | CASSPGTNSYNEQFF
TRBJ1-2 | NA | TRBV30 | NA | TGTGCCTGGAGTGTGGGGGCGCATGGCTACACCTTC | CAWSVGAHGYTF
TRBJ2-2 | TRBD1 | TRBV12-5 | NA | TGTGCTAGTGGTTTGGGACAGGGAACCACCGGGGAGCTGTTTTTT | CASGLGQGTTGELFF
TRBJ2-3 | TRBD2 | TRBV28 | NA | TGTGCCAGCAGTTTAATAGCGGGACCCGCAGATACGCAGTATTTT | CASSLIAGPADTQYF
TRBJ2-1 | TRBD2 | TRBV18 | NA | TGTGCCAGCTCACCAGTGGGGACTAGCGGGTACAATGAGCAGTTCTTC | CASSPVGTSGYNEQFF
TRBJ1-1 | NA | TRBV10-2 | once | TGCGCCAGCAACGGGGTCATGAACACTGAAGCTTTCTTT | CASNGVMNTEAFF
TRBJ1-1 | NA | TRBV6-5 | NA | TGTGCCAGCAGTTACTGGGCAAACAATGAAGCTTTCTTT | CASSYWANNEAFF
TRBJ1-4 | TRBD1 | TRBV7-9 | NA | TGTGCCAGCAGCTTAGCTGCCGGGACAGGGCTAACTAATGAAAAACTGTTTTTT | CASSLAAGTGLTNEKLFF
TRBJ2-2 | NA | TRBV27 | NA | TGTGCCAGCAATAAGGGGGCCGGGGAGCTGTTTTTT | CASNKGAGELFF
TRBJ2-7 | TRBD1 | TRBV2 | few | TGTGCCAGCAGGGACAGGACAGTCGCCTACGAGCAGTACTTC | CASRDRTVAYEQYF
TRBJ2-3 | NA | TRBV9 | NA | TGTGCCAGCAGCCCCCGACCATTAGACAGTGCCCCCACAGATACGCAGTATTTT | CASSPRPLDSAPTDTQYF
TRBJ2-5 | TRBD2 | TRBV5-8 | NA | TGTGCCAGCAGCCGCGGGCTAGCGGGGATCCAAGAGACCCAGTACTTC | CASSRGLAGIQETQYF
TRBJ2-2 | TRBD2 | TRBV27 | NA | TGTGCCAGCAGTTTAATTGGGCCCCAGGGACTAGCGGTCGGGGAGCTGTTTTTT | CASSLIGPQGLAVGELFF
TRBJ2-5 | TRBD2 | TRBV5-1 | NA | TGCGCCAGCAGCAAAAAAACACTAGCGGACCAAGAGACCCAGTACTTC | CASSKKTLADQETQYF
TRBJ1-2 | NA | TRBV4-2 | NA | TGTGCCAGCAGCCAAGGATTGACAGATGGCTACACCTTC | CASSQGLTDGYTF
TRBJ2-3 | NA | TRBV27 | NA | TGTGCCAGCGGGGGCGGCCACACAGATACGCAGTATTTT | CASGGGHTDTQYF
TRBJ1-1 | NA | TRBV6-6 | few | TGTGCCAGCAGTTACGGGGAGGGAGCTTTCTTT | CASSYGEGAFF
TRBJ2-3 | NA | TRBV5-4 | NA | TGTGCCAGCAGCTCCCGGCCGGGAGCCGGGTTGTCCGCAGATACGCAGTATTTT | CASSSRPGAGLSADTQYF
TRBJ2-1 | TRBD1 | TRBV2 | NA | TGTGCCAGCAGTTACAGACAGGGCATTAATGACAATGAGCAGTTCTTC | CASSYRQGINDNEQFF
TRBJ2-7 | NA | TRBV28 | NA | TGTGCCAGCAGTTCCGTCGAGCAGTACTTC | CASSSVEQYF
TRBJ1-2 | NA | TRBV4-1 | NA | TGCGCCAGCAGCCAAGAACCTATAGGGGGGGCCTATGGCTACACCTTC | CASSQEPIGGAYGYTF
TRBJ1-2 | TRBD1 | TRBV5-4 | few | TGTGCCAGCAGCTGGGGACAGGGCGAGAAGGATGGCTACACCTTC | CASSWGQGEKDGYTF
TRBJ1-2 | NA | TRBV6-1 | NA | TGTGCCAGCAGTGACGCGGGAGGCTACACCTTC | CASSDAGGYTF
TRBJ2-5 | TRBD2 | TRBV2 | once | TGTGCCAGCAGCGAGGGCCGGCTAGCGGGGGGCAAAGAGACCCAGTACTTC | CASSEGRLAGGKETQYF
TRBJ1-5 | TRBD1 | TRBV6-1 | NA | TGTGCCAGCATTCTGGACAGGGCCTTGGGTCAGCCCCAGCATTTT | CASILDRALGQPQHF
TRBJ2-1 | TRBD1 | TRBV5-6 | NA | TGTGCCAGCAGCACCCCACGGGACAGGGGGTACAATGAGCAGTTCTTC | CASSTPRDRGYNEQFF
TRBJ2-3 | NA | TRBV27 | NA | TGTGCCAGCAGTATTTATATACCCTGGGGCCAGGGTGGGGCAGATACGCAGTATTTT | CASSIYIPWGQGGADTQYF
TRBJ1-1 | NA | TRBV28 | NA | TGTGCCAGCAAATATACAGGGTCCCGAAGATTGAACACTGAAGCTTTCTTT | CASKYTGSRRLNTEAFF
TRBJ1-1 | TRBD1 | TRBV27 | NA | TGTGCCAGCAGAGTAGGGACAGGGTTTGTTGGCACTGAAGCTTTCTTT | CASRVGTGFVGTEAFF
TRBJ2-1 | TRBD1 | TRBV4-1 | NA | TGCGCCAGCAGCCAGTCTACCTTTAGGACAGGGTTAGACAATGAGCAGTTCTTC | CASSQSTFRTGLDNEQFF
TRBJ1-1 | TRBD1 | TRBV9 | NA | TGTGCCAGCAGCGCAACAGGGGGCGGCACTGAAGCTTTCTTT | CASSATGGGTEAFF
TRBJ2-7 | TRBD1 | TRBV10-1 | few | TGCGCCAGCAGTGAGTCCGGACAGGGTGAGCAGTACTTC | CASSESGQGEQYF
TRBJ2-1 | NA | TRBV5-1 | NA | TGCGCCAGCAGCTTGAATGCGGTAAGCTCCTACAATGAGCAGTTCTTC | CASSLNAVSSYNEQFF
TRBJ1-2 | NA | TRBV6-4 | once | TGTGCCAGCAGTGACTCGATACTCTACACCTTC | CASSDSILYTF
TRBJ2-7 | NA | TRBV28 | NA | TGTGCCAGCAGTTATTCAGGGGATTTGGCTTCCTACGAGCAGTACTTC | CASSYSGDLASYEQYF
TRBJ2-7 | NA | TRBV7-6 | once | TGTGCCAGCAGCTTAGCATTAGCGGCTTCCTACGAGCAGTACTTC | CASSLALAASYEQYF
TRBJ2-3 | NA | TRBV5-1 | NA | TGCGCCAGCAGCCGAGAGGCAGATACGCAGTATTTT | CASSREADTQYF
TRBJ2-7 | NA | TRBV15 | NA | TGTGCCACCAGCCCCGTCCAGGGCGCCGGAGGGCTCGAGCAGTACTTC | CATSPVQGAGGLEQYF
TRBJ2-2 | NA | TRBV6-6 | NA | TGTGCCAGCAGTTTTCGAGGGGGCGGGGAGCTGTTTTTT | CASSFRGGGELFF
TRBJ1-4 | NA | TRBV9 | NA | TGTGCCAGCAGCTTTGCGAAGGACAGCTTAAATGAAAAACTGTTTTTT | CASSFAKDSLNEKLFF
TRBJ1-2 | NA | TRBV28 | NA | TGTGCCAGCACTACAGGGACTACCACCTATGGCTACACCTTC | CASTTGTTTYGYTF
TRBJ2-1 | NA | TRBV30 | NA | TGTGCCTGGATGCCGGGGGGCGATTGGTTCTTC | CAWMPGGDWFF
TRBJ1-1 | TRBD1 | TRBV6-5 | NA | TGTGGAAATGGACCGGGACAGGGGTGGCGAACTGAAGCTTTCTTT | CGNGPGQGWRTEAFF
TRBJ2-4 | TRBD2 | TRBV4-1 | NA | TGCGCCAGCAGCCAGCTAGCGGGAGTAGCCAAAAACATTCAGTACTTC | CASSQLAGVAKNIQYF
TRBJ2-1 | TRBD1 | TRBV5-1 | NA | TGCGCCACCTCGAAAGGGACAGGAAATTACAATGAGCAGTTCTTC | CATSKGTGNYNEQFF